This passage covers 20 T cell receptor beta chains from one sample sequenced in a study of tumor and adjacent non-tumor tissue in lung cancer. RNA was extracted from bulk tissue without any cell sorting. TCRbeta libraries were built with three rounds of nested PCR, modified from ARM-PCR. A single record per CDR3 protein comes from TCRdb applying MiXCR to the multiplex PCR reads. The sample lists approximately 76,000 distinct CDR3 sequences; 65% to 75% were seen once. The sequenced sample consisted of lung tumor tissue. Every receptor here comes from a woman aged 70-85 years with non-small cell lung cancer.

The rearrangement joins TRBV9 to TRBJ2-7; D perhaps matches TRBD1 (6 bases). Germline CDR1 is SGDLS and CDR2 is YYNGEE. V gave up 4 bases and J gave up 0 bases, with 11 bases separating them. CDR3 length: 14 amino acids. The CDR3 DNA reads as TGTGCCAGCAGCCCAACGGACAGCTCCTACGAGCAGTACTTC. It specifies CASSPTDSSYEQYF. Full variable domain (missing parts from reference TRBV9 and TRBJ2-7): DSGVTQTPKHLITATGQRVTLRCSPRSGDLSVYWYQQSLDQGLQFLIQYYNGEERAKGNILERFSAQQFPDLHSELNLSSLELGDSALYFCASSPTDSSYEQYFGPGTRLTVT.

Turning to this clonotype: Relative to the germline gene, one junction end is altered; a read error may explain this. This CDR3 is CPSSKIGTGISEQFF. The CDR3 DNA is TGTCCCAGCAGTAAAATCGGGACTGGGATCAGTGAGCAGTTCTTC. V usage is TRBV6-5 and J usage is TRBJ2-1; D possibly corresponds to TRBD2 (6 bases). CDR1 MNHEY and CDR2 SVGAGI come from the germline V gene. The CDR3 loop spans 15 amino acids.

Of note for this clonotype: Since no conserved phenylalanine or tryptophan closes the CDR3, a read error is the likely cause. Because the CDR3's place on the DNA is in doubt, the DNA is left out and the CDR3 is given as listed by TCRdb. This sequence joins TRBV4-1 and TRBJ1-2; TRBD1, as called in the table, went unchecked against the DNA. Ends included, the CDR3 has 11 residues. Germline CDR1 and CDR2: MGHRA and YSYEKL. The CDR3 loop reads CVSSEEGRGTI.

Comments on this clonotype: The junction differs from germline at one of its ends, possibly a read error. CDR3 in DNA: TGTGACAGCACCGTAGACATGGTTACTAACTATGGCTACACCTTC. Translated, it gives CDSTVDMVTNYGYTF. The chain combines TRBV6-2 or TRBV6-3 with TRBJ1-2, with D unclear. Germline assignment: CDR1 MNHEY and CDR2 SVGEGT. The CDR3 contains 15 residues.

On this clonotype: It may be a read error: a sequence one base away is much more abundant. The chain carries TRBV20-1 and TRBJ2-1; D might be TRBD2 (5 bases). The germline V gene encodes CDR1 DFQATT and CDR2 SNEGSKA (reference sequence). This CDR3 has 15 residues. The CDR3 region is CNARDWGSAHNEQFF. CDR3 nucleotides: TGCAATGCTAGAGATTGGGGTAGCGCCCACAATGAGCAGTTCTTC.

As regards this clonotype: It may be a read error: a sequence one base away is much more abundant. The chain links TRBV28 to TRBJ2-7, with no clear D. The CDR3 spans 13 residues. Germline assignment: CDR1 MDHEN and CDR2 SYDVKM. This CDR3 reads CASSSVAPYELYF. CDR3 DNA sequence: TGTGCCAGCAGCTCGGTGGCCCCCTACGAGCTGTACTTC.

This chain connects TRBV5-1 to TRBJ2-1, with 11 nucleotides matching TRBD2. V gave up 6 bases and J gave up 3 bases; unmatched junction bases: 5. Germline V gene lookup returns CDR1 SGHRS and CDR2 YFSETQ. The CDR3 is made up of 15 amino acids. For the CDR3, the DNA is TGCGCCAGCACCATCACTAGCGGGAGCTACAATGAGCAGTTCTTC. It yields the protein CASTITSGSYNEQFF.

The table lists this clonotype with many counts. The junction departs from germline at one end; a sequencing error may be responsible. This chain joins TRBV5-5 and TRBJ2-7, with D perhaps being TRBD1 or TRBD2 (6 bases each). Germline V CDR1 and CDR2: SGHKS, YYEKEE (reference sequence). The CDR3 is 16 residues long. The DNA for the CDR3 is TGTGCCAGCAGCTTGGATCCGGGGGCCCGCTCCCACGAGCAGTACTTC. Translation: CASSLDPGARSHEQYF.

With respect to this clonotype: This may be a read error: a much more frequent sequence differs by one nucleotide. This chain uses TRBV14 with TRBJ2-5; D might be TRBD1 or TRBD2, each matching 5 bases. The CDR3 covers 15 residues. Germline loops: CDR1 SGHDN, CDR2 FVKESK. In nucleotides, the CDR3 is TGTGTCAGCAGCCAGAGGGCAGGGTCACGGGAGACCCAGTACTTC. Translated, it gives CVSSQRAGSRETQYF. Full variable domain (remainder filled in from reference TRBV14 and TRBJ2-5): EAGVTQFPSHSVIEKGQTVTLRCDPISGHDNLYWYRRVMGKEIKFLLHFVKESKQDESGMPNNRFLAERTGGTYSTLKVQPAELEDSGVYFCVSSQRAGSRETQYFGPGTRLLVL.

The sample holds many counts of this clonotype. The genes are TRBV7-9 and TRBJ1-4; 7 bases align to TRBD1. Unmatched junction bases numbered 6, after V lost 1 base and J lost 1 base. Looked up from germline, CDR1 is SEHNR and CDR2 is FQNEAQ (reference sequence). The CDR3 is 17 residues long. The CDR3 protein is CASSLGGDSLTNEKLFF. Written as DNA, the CDR3 is TGTGCCAGCAGCTTAGGAGGGGACAGTCTAACTAATGAAAAACTGTTTTTT.

Note on this clonotype: A much larger clone sits a single nucleotide away, making a read error possible. V usage is TRBV5-1 and J usage is TRBJ2-3; D is possibly TRBD2 (5 bases). This CDR3 has 13 amino acids. The ends were cut back, 3 bases at V and 4 bases at J, with 9 bases in the middle. Per germline, CDR1 SGHRS and CDR2 YFSETQ. The CDR3 here is CASSSGSSDTQYF. The CDR3 region has the DNA TGCGCCAGCAGCTCGGGATCCTCAGATACGCAGTATTTT.

At least ten counts were recorded for this clonotype. V usage is TRBV11-2 and J usage is TRBJ2-1, with 9 bases lining up with TRBD2. Germline values: CDR1 SGHAT, CDR2 FQNNGV. V was clipped by 5 bases and J by 5 bases; unmatched bases: 16. This CDR3 spans 18 amino acids. The CDR3 DNA follows: TGTGCCAGCAGCGACGGTGTTTTGGTACTAGCGGGCAACAATGAGCAGTTCTTC. Translating gives CASSDGVLVLAGNNEQFF.

A word on this clonotype: The junction shows a germline mismatch at one end, possibly a read error. The V gene is TRBV12-3 or TRBV12-4, the J gene TRBJ1-6, with 12 bases aligning to TRBD1. The CDR3 is 16 residues long. CDR3 sequence reads: CDSSLWDRGLGRPLHF. Here the CDR3 DNA reads TGTGACAGCAGTTTATGGGACAGGGGGCTGGGCAGACCCCTCCACTTT.

Notes on this clonotype: A read error is likely, as this CDR3 ends without the conserved phenylalanine or tryptophan. The chain combines TRBV6-5 with TRBJ2-6, with D perhaps being TRBD1 or TRBD2 (5 bases each). The CDR3 has 16 residues. The germline V gene has CDR1 MNHEY and CDR2 SVGAGI. Here the CDR3 reads CASSYSMDSGADVLTL. CDR3 DNA sequence: TGTGCCAGCAGTTACTCGATGGACTCTGGGGCCGACGTCCTGACTCTA.

The chain has TRBV6-6 and TRBJ2-5; 7 nucleotides agree with TRBD2. CDR3 length: 14 residues. V shed 9 bases, J shed 7 bases, and the junction held 14 bases outside the gene matches. Germline CDR1 MNHNY, CDR2 SVGAGI (reference sequence). CDR3 loop: CASGASGNLGTQYF. CDR3 coding DNA: TGTGCCAGTGGTGCGAGCGGGAACCTAGGGACCCAGTACTTC.

CDR3 protein: CASSVSTVFGDTIYF. CDR3 nucleotide sequence: TGTGCCAGCAGCGTATCGACAGTCTTCGGAGACACCATATATTTT. V gene TRBV9 combines with J gene TRBJ1-3, with a possible D match to TRBD1 (5 bases). V was clipped by 1 base and J by 8 bases, with 16 bases between them. Germline V gives CDR1 SGDLS, CDR2 YYNGEE. The CDR3 sequence is 15 residues long.

This chain links TRBV29-1 with TRBJ2-7; no firm D call. Germline CDR1 SQVTM, CDR2 ANQGSEA. Trimming shortened V by 8 bases and J by 1 base, and 15 bases separated the two germline ends. This CDR3 region has 13 residues. The chain's CDR3 is CSPASARSYEQYF. The CDR3 region has the DNA TGCAGCCCTGCGTCAGCTCGGTCCTACGAGCAGTACTTC.

Details on this clonotype: A read error may produce the germline difference seen at one junction end. The V call is TRBV6-4, the J call TRBJ1-2; D gene unclear. CDR1 and CDR2 (germline): MRHNA, SNTAGT. The CDR3 runs to 13 residues. The chain's CDR3 is CVSSVGQNYGYTF. In DNA form, the CDR3 reads TGTGTCAGCAGCGTCGGCCAGAACTATGGCTACACCTTC.

This clonotype was seen many times. A read error is possible here, since a much larger clone lies one base away. The rearrangement links TRBV6-5 to TRBJ2-1; 11 nucleotides agree with TRBD2. Germline CDR1 is MNHEY and CDR2 is SVGAGI. There are 15 residues in the CDR3. Trimming took 0 bases from V and 15 from J; bases not matched to a gene: 10. The CDR3 coding sequence is TGTGCCAGCAGTTACTCGGCGACTAGCGGGAAGGGGCGGTTCTTC. Translated, it gives CASSYSATSGKGRFF.

Comment on this clonotype: At one end the junction does not follow the germline gene, possibly because of a read error. This chain links TRBV6-6 with TRBJ1-4, with D possibly matching TRBD1 (5 bases). The CDR3 length is 14 residues. CDR1 and CDR2 (germline): MNHNY, SVGAGI (reference sequence). In nucleotides, the CDR3 is TGTACCAGCAGGTCAGGGTATTTCGCCCCCCCGCAGTTTTTT. This encodes CTSRSGYFAPPQFF.